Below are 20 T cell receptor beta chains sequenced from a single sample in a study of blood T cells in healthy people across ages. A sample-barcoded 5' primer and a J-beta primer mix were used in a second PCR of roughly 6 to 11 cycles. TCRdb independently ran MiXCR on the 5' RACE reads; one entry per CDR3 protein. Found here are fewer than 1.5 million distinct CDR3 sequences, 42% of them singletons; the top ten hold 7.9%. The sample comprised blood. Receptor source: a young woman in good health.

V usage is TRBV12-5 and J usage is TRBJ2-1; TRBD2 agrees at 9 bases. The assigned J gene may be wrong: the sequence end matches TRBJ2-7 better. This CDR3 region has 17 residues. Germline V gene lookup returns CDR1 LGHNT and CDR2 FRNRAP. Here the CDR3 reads CASGLPPTSGKYNEQYF. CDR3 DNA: TGTGCTAGTGGTTTGCCCCCGACTAGCGGCAAATACAATGAGCAGTACTTC.

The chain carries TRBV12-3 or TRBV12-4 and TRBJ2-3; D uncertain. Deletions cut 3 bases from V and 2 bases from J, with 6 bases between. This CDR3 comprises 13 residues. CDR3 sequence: CASSFQITDTQYF. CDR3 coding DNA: TGTGCCAGCAGTTTCCAGATCACAGATACGCAGTATTTT.

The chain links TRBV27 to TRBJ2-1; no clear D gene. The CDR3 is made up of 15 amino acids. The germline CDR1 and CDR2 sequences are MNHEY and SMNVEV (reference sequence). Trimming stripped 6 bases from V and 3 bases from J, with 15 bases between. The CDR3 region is CASRSTTAGYNEQFF. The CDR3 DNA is TGTGCCAGCAGATCGACCACGGCTGGCTACAATGAGCAGTTCTTC.

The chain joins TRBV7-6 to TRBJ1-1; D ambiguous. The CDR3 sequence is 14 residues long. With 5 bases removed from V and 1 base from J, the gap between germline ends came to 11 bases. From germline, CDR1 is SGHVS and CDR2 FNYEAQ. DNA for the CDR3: TGTGCCAGCAGCCGGTTTGGGGAGAACACTGAAGCTTTCTTT. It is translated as CASSRFGENTEAFF. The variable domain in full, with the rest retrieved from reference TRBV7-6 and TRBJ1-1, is GAGVSQSPRYKVTKRGQDVALRCDPISGHVSLYWYRQALGQGPEFLTYFNYEAQQDKSGLPNDRFSAERPEGSISTLTIQRTEQRDSAMYRCASSRFGENTEAFFGQGTRLTVV.

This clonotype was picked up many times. The CDR3 bases are TGTGCCAGCAGTCCCACAGGGTCCTACGAGCAGTACTTC. It encodes CASSPTGSYEQYF. The chain recombines TRBV12-3 or TRBV12-4 with TRBJ2-7; D perhaps matches TRBD1 (6 bases). There are 13 residues in the CDR3. The V and J ends lost 5 bases and 1 base respectively, with 9 bases between them.

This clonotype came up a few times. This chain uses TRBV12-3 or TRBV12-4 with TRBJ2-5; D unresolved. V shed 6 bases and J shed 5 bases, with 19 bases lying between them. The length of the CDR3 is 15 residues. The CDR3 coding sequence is TGTGCCAGCAGAATCCCGGGCCCTGTTGAGGAGACCCAGTACTTC. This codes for CASRIPGPVEETQYF.

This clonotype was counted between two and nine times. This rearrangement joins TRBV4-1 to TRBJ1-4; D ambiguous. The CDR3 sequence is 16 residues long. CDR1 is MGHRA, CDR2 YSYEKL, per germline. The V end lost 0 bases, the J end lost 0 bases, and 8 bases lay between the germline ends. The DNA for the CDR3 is TGCGCCAGCAGCCAAGACGTAGCAACAACTAATGAAAAACTGTTTTTT. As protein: CASSQDVATTNEKLFF.

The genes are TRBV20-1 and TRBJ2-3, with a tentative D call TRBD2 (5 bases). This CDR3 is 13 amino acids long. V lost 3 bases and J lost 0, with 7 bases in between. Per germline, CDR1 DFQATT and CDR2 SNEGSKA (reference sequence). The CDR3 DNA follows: TGCAGTGCTAGTCGAGGGAGCACAGATACGCAGTATTTT. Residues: CSASRGSTDTQYF.

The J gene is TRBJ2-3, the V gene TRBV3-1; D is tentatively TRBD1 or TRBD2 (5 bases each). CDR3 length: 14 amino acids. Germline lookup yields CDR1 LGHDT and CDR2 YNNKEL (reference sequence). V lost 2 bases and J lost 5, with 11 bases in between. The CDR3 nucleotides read TGTGCCAGCAGCCAAACCGGGACGAGAGATACGCAGTATTTT. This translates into CASSQTGTRDTQYF.

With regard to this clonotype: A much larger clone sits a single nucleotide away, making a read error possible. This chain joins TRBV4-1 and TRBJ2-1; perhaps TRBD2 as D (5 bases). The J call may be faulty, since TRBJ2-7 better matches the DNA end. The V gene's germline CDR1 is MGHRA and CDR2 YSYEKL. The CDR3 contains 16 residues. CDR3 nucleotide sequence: TGCGCCAGCAGCCAAGAACCGGGGAGCTCCTACAATGAGCAGTACTTC. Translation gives CASSQEPGSSYNEQYF.

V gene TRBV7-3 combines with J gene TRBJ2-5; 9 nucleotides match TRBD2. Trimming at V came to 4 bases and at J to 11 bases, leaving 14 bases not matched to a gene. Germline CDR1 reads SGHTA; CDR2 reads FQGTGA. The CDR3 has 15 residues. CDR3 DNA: TGTGCCAGCAGCTGGGGTAGCGGGGGTAGCAATGAGCAGTACTTC. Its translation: CASSWGSGGSNEQYF.

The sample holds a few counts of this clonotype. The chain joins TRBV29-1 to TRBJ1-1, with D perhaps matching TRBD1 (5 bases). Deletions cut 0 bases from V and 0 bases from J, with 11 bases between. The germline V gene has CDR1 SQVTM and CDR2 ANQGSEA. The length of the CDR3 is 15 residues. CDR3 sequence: CSVEDHRQLNTEAFF. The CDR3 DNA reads TGCAGCGTTGAAGATCACCGACAGTTGAACACTGAAGCTTTCTTT.

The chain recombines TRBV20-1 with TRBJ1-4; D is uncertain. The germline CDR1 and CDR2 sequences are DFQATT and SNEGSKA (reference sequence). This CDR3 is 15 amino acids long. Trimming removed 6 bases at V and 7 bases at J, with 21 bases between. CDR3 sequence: CSATNAGPLGEKLFF. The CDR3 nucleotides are TGCAGTGCAACCAATGCCGGGCCCTTAGGTGAAAAACTGTTTTTT.

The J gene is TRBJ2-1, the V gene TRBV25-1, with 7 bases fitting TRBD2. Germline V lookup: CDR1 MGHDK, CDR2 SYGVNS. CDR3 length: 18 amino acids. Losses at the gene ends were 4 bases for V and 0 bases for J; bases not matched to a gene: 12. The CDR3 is CASSGPPGRASSYNEQFF. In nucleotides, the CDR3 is TGTGCCAGCAGTGGGCCTCCAGGGAGGGCTAGCTCCTACAATGAGCAGTTCTTC.

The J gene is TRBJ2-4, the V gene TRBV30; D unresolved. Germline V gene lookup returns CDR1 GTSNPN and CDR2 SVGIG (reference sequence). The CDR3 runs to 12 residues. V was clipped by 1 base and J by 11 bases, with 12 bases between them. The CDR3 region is CAWSDPGPVQYF. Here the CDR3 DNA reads TGTGCCTGGAGTGATCCTGGACCAGTTCAGTACTTC.

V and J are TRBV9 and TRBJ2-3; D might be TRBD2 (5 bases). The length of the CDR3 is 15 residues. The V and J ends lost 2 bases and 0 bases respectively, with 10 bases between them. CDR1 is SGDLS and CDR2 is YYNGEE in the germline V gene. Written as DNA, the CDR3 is TGTGCCAGCAGCGTTAGCGTTACTAGCACAGATACGCAGTATTTT. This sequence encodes CASSVSVTSTDTQYF.

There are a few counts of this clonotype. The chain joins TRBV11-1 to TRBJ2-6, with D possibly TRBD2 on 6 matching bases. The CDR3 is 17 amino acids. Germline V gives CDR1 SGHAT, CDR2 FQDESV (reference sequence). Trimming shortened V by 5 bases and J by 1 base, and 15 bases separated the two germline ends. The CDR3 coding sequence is TGTGCCAGCAGCCCGATCGGGAGTGGATCTGGGGCCAACGTCCTGACTTTC. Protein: CASSPIGSGSGANVLTF.

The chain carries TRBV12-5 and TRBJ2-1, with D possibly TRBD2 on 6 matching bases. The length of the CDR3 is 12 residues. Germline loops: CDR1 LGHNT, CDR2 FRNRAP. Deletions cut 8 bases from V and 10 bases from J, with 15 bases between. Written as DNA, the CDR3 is TGTGCTAGTAGGGAGGTGGGCAAGGAGCAGTTCTTC. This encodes CASREVGKEQFF.

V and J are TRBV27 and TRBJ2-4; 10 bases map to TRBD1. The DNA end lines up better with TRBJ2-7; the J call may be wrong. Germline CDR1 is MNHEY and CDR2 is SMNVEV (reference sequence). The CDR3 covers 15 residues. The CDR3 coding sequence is TGTGCCAGCAGTTTCTCGACAGGGGGCCCGTACGAGCAGTACTTC. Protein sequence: CASSFSTGGPYEQYF.

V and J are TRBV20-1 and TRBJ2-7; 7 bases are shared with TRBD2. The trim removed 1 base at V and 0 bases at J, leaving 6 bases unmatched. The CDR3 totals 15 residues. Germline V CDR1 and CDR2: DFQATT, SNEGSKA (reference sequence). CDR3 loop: CSARGDYSLSYEQYF. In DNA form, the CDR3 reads TGCAGTGCTAGAGGGGACTACTCCCTCTCCTACGAGCAGTACTTC.